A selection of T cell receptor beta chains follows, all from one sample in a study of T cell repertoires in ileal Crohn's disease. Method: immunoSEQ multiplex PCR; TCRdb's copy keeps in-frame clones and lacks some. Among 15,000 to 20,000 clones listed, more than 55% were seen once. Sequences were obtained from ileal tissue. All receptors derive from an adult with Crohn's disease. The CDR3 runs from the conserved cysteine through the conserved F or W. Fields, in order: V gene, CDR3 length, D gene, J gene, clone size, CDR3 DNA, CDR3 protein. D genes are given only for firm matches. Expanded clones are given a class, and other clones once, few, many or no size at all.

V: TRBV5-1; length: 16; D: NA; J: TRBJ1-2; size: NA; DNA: TGCGCCAGCAGCTTGGTTAATCAGGGCGGCAACTATGGCTACACCTTC; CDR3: CASSLVNQGGNYGYTF
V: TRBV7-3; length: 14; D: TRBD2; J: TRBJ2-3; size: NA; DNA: TGTGCCAGCAGCTTACTAGCGGACACAGATACGCAGTATTTT; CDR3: CASSLLADTDTQYF
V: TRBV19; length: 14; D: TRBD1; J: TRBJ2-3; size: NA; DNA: TGTGCCAGTAGTATCGGACAGGGCACAGATACGCAGTATTTT; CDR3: CASSIGQGTDTQYF
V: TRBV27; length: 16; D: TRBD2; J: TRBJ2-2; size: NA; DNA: TGTGCCAGCAGCCCGGGACTAGCGGGAGGGGCCGGGGAGCTGTTTTTT; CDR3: CASSPGLAGGAGELFF
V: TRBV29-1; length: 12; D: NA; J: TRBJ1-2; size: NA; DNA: TGCAGCGTTGGAGGGCAGACGGCTGGCTACACCTTC; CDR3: CSVGGQTAGYTF
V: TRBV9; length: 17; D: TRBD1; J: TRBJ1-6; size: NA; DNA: TGTGCCAGCAGCTCATCCAGAGGGACAGGGGGGCTTTCACCCCTCCACTTT; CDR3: CASSSSRGTGGLSPLHF
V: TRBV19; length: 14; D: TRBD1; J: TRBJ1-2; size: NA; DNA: TGTGCCAGTAACCTAGGACAGGTGGGCTATGGCTACACCTTC; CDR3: CASNLGQVGYGYTF
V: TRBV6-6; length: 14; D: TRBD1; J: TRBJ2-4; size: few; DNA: TGTGCCAGCAGACTAACAGGGGTTCAAAACATTCAGTACTTC; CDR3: CASRLTGVQNIQYF
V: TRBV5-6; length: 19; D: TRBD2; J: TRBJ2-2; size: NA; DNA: TGTGCCAGCAGGGCCACGGGACTAGCGGGGAGAGCGAACACCGGGGAGCTGTTTTTT; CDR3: CASRATGLAGRANTGELFF
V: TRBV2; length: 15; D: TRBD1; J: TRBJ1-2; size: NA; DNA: TGTGCCAGCAAAGGACAGGGGGCCGTTAACTATGGCTACACCTTC; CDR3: CASKGQGAVNYGYTF
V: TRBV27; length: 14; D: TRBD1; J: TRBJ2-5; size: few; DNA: TGTGCCAGCAGGATCCCAGGGGGCGCAGAGACCCAGTACTTC; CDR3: CASRIPGGAETQYF
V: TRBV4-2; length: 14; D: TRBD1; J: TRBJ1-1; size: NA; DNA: TGTGCCAGCAGCCCGGGGACAGTTAACACTGAAGCTTTCTTT; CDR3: CASSPGTVNTEAFF
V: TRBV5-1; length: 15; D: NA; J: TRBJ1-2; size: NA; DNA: TGCGCCAGCAGCCTGGGGTTCGGACAACTCTATGGCTACACCTTC; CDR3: CASSLGFGQLYGYTF
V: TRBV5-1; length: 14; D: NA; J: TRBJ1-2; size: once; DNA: TGCGCCAGCAGCTTGGCCGGAGTTACCTATGGCTACACCTTC; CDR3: CASSLAGVTYGYTF
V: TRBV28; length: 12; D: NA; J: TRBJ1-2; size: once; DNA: TGTGCCAGCAGCCCCCCGGGCTATGGCTACACCTTC; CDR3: CASSPPGYGYTF
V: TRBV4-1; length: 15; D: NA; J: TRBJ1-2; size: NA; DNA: TGCGCCAGCAGCCAAGCGCTGGACAAAGCCTATGGCTACACCTTC; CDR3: CASSQALDKAYGYTF
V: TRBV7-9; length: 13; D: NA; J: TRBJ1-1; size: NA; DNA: TGTGCCAGCAGCTTAATACAGGACACTGAAGCTTTCTTT; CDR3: CASSLIQDTEAFF
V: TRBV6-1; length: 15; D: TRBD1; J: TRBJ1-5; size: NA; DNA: TGTGCCAGCAGTGTAGCACAGGGGCCCAATCAGCCCCAGCATTTT; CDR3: CASSVAQGPNQPQHF
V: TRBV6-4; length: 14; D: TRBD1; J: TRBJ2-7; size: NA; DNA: TGTGCCAGCAGTGAGGGGACAGGATCCAACGAGCAGTACTTC; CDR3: CASSEGTGSNEQYF
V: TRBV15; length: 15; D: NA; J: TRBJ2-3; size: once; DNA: TGTGCCACCAGCGGCTTGCTCGGGGGCACAGATACGCAGTATTTT; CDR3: CATSGLLGGTDTQYF
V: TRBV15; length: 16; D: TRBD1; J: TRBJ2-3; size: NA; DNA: TGTGCCACCAGCGCTCCCGGGACAGGGTCGAAAGATACGCAGTATTTT; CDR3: CATSAPGTGSKDTQYF
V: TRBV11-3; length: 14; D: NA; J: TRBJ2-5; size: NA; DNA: TGTGCCAGCAGCCCGCGATCGGGGGTGGAGACCCAGTACTTC; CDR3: CASSPRSGVETQYF
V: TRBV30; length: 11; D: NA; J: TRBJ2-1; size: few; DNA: TGTGCCTGGGCAGGGGGGAATGAGCAGTTCTTC; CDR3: CAWAGGNEQFF
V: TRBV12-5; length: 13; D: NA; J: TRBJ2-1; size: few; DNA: TGTGCTAGTGGTTTGGTACTCGGAGATGAGCAGTTCTTC; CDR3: CASGLVLGDEQFF
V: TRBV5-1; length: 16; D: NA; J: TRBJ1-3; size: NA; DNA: TGCGCCAGCAGCCTAGCAAGGCCCCTCTCTGGAAACACCATATATTTT; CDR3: CASSLARPLSGNTIYF
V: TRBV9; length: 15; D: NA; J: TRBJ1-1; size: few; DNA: TGTGCCAGCAGCGTAGGGGTGGGGCCGAACACTGAAGCTTTCTTT; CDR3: CASSVGVGPNTEAFF
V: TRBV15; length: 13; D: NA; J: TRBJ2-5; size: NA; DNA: TGTGCCACCAGCTTCGGGGTTCAAGAGACCCAGTACTTC; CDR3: CATSFGVQETQYF